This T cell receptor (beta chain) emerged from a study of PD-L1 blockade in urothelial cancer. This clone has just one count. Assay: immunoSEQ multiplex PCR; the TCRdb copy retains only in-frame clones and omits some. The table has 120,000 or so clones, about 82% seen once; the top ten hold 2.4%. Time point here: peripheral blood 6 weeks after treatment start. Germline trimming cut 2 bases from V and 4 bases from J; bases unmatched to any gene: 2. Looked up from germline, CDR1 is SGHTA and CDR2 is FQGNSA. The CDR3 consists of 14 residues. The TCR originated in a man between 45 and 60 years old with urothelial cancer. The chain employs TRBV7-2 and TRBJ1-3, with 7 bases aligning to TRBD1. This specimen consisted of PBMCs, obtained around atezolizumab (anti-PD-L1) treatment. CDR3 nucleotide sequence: TGTGCCAGCAGCTTATCGGGACAGGGAAACACCATATATTTT. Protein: CASSLSGQGNTIYF.